The present TCR beta chain was sequenced within a study of blood T cell repertoires in COVID-19 (dated by TCRdb to 2020 to 2021). For the study in its entirety: Samples covering the acute and convalescent phases of COVID-19 were provided by collaborators in the United States, Italy and Spain. The prospective study material was composed of cDNA or gDNA derived from T cells, B-cell-depleted T cells, or PBMCs. The dataset comprised deeply sampled blood TCRbeta repertoires from subjects exposed to, actively infected with, or recovered from COVID-19. A freely available public database, intended as a resource for researchers studying the immune response to SARS-CoV-2, is where the repertoires were released. Samples came from the ongoing ImmuneRACE study (first 160 participants) plus 1,254 subjects from 6 global collaborators. The sample metadata nearly always contained a de-identified subject ID, COVID-19 status, age in years and sex. Where HLA class I and class II types were available, the types were taken from metadata supplied by the sample provider, not from assay-based typing.

Notes on this clone: The antigen it recognizes is unknown. No per-base quality is available; no much larger clone lies one base away.

Summary of the overall study and its limitations: The quantity of clinical and demographic metadata differed by source and by participant and was supplied without curation.

TCRbeta CDR3 regions were amplified from genomic DNA using the immunoSEQ Assay, a bias-controlled multiplex PCR. The original methods were these. The number of nucleated cells in each sample was estimated from the amplification of reference gene primers within the assay. To quantify the absolute abundance of each unique TCRbeta CDR3 rearrangement, sequence reads were collapsed and filtered. Productive Simpson clonality was computed per sample as the square root of Simpson's diversity index over productive rearrangements. This is the immuneACCESS table as TCRdb keeps it, with only in-frame sequences that have V and J called. A part of the clones is gone; compared with another copy, unresolved V genes explain less than half, and the rest is unexplained. Clonal size and the V and J genes are those of that table, whereas D and trimming came from the DNA. The sample yields nearly 250,000 clones; approximately 85% were counted once. The ten largest clones capture approximately 8.6% of the sample.

Participants in the prospective study were enrolled through a virtual design, were aged about 18 to 90 years, and lived in approximately 25 United States geographic areas. To assign participants to cohorts, the prospective study relied on clinical history that participants themselves reported in a screening survey and a study questionnaire. Each participant in the prospective study had whole blood, serum and a nasopharyngeal or oropharyngeal swab collected by mobile phlebotomists. Participants in the prospective study had the option to provide additional blood draws and questionnaires over an approximately 2-month period. Before DNA extraction, blood samples from the prospective study were shipped at room temperature or frozen. Sequenced sample: PBMCs or T cells enriched from blood (not recorded which). This TCR was recovered from a woman in her forties or fifties with acute COVID-19.

This receptor carries the CDR3 CASSQDFGGGLEFF. The DNA reads as follows: TGTGCCAGCAGCCAAGATTTTGGCGGGGGGCTTGAGTTCTTC. The rearranged segments are TRBV3-1 (or the pseudogene TRBV3-2) and TRBJ2-1; a stretch of 8 junction bases matches TRBD2. The CDR3 contains 14 residues, cysteine and phenylalanine counted. Just CDR3 DNA is preserved here, 42 bases in frame from base 1. The germline V gene (reference sequence) gives CDR1 as LGHDT and CDR2 as YNNKEL. For this chain, trimming is 0 bases at the V end and 14 bases at the J end, and the number of junction bases without a gene match is 9.